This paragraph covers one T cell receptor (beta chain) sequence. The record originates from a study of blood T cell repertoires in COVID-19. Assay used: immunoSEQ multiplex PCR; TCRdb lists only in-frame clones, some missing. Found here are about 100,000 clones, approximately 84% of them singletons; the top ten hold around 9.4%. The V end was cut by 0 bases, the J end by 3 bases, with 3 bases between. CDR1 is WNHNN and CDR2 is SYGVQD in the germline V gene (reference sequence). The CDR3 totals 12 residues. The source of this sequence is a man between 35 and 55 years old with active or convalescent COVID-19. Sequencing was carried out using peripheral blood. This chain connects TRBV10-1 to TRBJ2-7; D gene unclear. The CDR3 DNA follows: TGCGCCAGCAGTGAGTCGAGCTACGAGCAGTACTTC. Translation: CASSESSYEQYF.